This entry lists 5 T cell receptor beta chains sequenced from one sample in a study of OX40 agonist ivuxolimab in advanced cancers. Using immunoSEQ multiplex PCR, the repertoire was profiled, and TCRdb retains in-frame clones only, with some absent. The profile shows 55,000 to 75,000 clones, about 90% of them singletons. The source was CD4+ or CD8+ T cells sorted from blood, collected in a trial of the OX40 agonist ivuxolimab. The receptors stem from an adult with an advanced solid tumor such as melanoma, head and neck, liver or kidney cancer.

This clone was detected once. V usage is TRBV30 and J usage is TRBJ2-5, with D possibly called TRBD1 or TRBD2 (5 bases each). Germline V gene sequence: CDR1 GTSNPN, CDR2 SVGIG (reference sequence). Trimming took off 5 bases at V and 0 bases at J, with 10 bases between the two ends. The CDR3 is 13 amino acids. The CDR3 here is CAWVLGDQETQYF. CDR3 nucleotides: TGTGCCTGGGTACTAGGGGACCAAGAGACCCAGTACTTC.

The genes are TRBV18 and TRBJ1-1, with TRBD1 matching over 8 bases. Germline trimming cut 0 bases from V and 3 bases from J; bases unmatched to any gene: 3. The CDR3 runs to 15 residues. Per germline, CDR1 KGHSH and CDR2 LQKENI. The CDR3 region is CASSPPGQGYTEAFF. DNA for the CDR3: TGTGCCAGCTCACCACCCGGACAGGGATACACTGAAGCTTTCTTT. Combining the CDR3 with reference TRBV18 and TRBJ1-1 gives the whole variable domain NAGVMQNPRHLVRRRGQEARLRCSPMKGHSHVYWYRQLPEEGLKFMVYLQKENIIDESGMPKERFSAEFPKEGPSILRIQQVVRGDSAAYFCASSPPGQGYTEAFFGQGTRLTVV.

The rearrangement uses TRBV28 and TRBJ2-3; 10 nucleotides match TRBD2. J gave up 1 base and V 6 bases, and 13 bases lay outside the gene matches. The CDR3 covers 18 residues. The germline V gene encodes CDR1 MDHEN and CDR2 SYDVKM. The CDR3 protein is CASRSPVFLAGGTDTQYF. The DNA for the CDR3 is TGTGCCAGCAGGTCCCCGGTATTCCTAGCGGGAGGCACAGATACGCAGTATTTT. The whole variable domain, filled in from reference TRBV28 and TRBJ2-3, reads DVKVTQSSRYLVKRTGEKVFLECVQDMDHENMFWYRQDPGLGLRLIYFSYDVKMKEKGDIPEGYSVSREKKERFSLILESASTNQTSMYLCASRSPVFLAGGTDTQYFGPGTRLTVL.

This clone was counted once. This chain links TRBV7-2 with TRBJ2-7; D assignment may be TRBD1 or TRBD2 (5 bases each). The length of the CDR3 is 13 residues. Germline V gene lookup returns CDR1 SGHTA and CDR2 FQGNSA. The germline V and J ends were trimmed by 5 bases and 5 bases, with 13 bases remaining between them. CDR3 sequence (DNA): TGTGCCAGCAGCGGACGGGACCGAAACGAGCAGTACTTC. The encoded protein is CASSGRDRNEQYF.

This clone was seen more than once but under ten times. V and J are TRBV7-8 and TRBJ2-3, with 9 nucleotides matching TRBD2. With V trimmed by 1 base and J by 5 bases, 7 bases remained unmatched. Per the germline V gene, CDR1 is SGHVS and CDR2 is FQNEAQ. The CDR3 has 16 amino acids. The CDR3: CASSLGAREGRDTQYF. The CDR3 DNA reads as TGTGCCAGCAGCTTAGGAGCGCGGGAGGGGAGAGATACGCAGTATTTT. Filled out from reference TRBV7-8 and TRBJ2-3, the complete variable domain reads GAGVSQSPRYKVAKRGQDVALRCDPISGHVSLFWYQQALGQGPEFLTYFQNEAQLDKSGLPSDRFFAERPEGSVSTLKIQRTQQEDSAVYLCASSLGAREGRDTQYFGPGTRLTVL.